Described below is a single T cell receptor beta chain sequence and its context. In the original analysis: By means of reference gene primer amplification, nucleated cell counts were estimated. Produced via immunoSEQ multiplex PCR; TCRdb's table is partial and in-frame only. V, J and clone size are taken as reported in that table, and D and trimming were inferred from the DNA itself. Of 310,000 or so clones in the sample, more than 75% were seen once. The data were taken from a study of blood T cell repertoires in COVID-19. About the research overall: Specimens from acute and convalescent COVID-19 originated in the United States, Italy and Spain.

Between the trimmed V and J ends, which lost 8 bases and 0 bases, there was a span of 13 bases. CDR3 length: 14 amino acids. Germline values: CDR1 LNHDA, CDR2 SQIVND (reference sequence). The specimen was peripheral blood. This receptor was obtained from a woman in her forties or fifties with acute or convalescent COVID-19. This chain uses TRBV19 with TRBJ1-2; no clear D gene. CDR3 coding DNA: TGTGCCAGTGGAGGCATGTCAGCTAACTATGGCTACACCTTC. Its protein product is CASGGMSANYGYTF.